The 14 T cell receptor beta chains below come from one sample, sequenced in a study of shared clonotypes between healthy human individuals. Generated by immunoSEQ multiplex PCR, the TCRdb table keeps only in-frame clones and is missing some. Among around 1.4 million clones, 98% to 99% were seen once, and the ten largest hold 0.36%. Material: naive CD4+ T cells sorted from blood. Subset given: CD45RA+ positively selected. These receptors originate from a man under 40 in good health.

The chain joins TRBV7-9 to TRBJ1-4; D is ambiguous. Germline V lookup: CDR1 SEHNR, CDR2 FQNEAQ (reference sequence). The V end lost 3 bases, the J end lost 5 bases, and 10 bases lay between the germline ends. The CDR3 has 14 residues. CDR3: CASSLRQENEKLFF. The CDR3 region has the DNA TGTGCCAGCAGCTTGAGGCAGGAAAATGAAAAACTGTTTTTT. The whole variable domain, remainder taken from reference TRBV7-9 and TRBJ1-4, is DTGVSQNPRHKITKRGQNVTFRCDPISEHNRLYWYRQTLGQGPEFLTYFQNEAQLEKSRLLSDRFSAERPKGSFSTLEIQRTEQGDSAMYLCASSLRQENEKLFFGSGTQLSVL.

The CDR3 nucleotides are TGTGCCAGCAGCCAAAAAACTAGTCCCCTTGCCGTCAATGAGCAGTTCTTC. It encodes CASSQKTSPLAVNEQFF. This chain links TRBV7-9 with TRBJ2-1, with D possibly TRBD2 on 5 matching bases. Trimming left V 5 bases short and J 6 bases short, with 23 bases between. CDR3 length: 17 amino acids. The germline V gene has CDR1 SEHNR and CDR2 FQNEAQ (reference sequence).

The rearrangement uses TRBV5-1 and TRBJ1-3; unclear D gene. The CDR3 sequence is 13 residues long. CDR1 SGHRS and CDR2 YFSETQ come from the germline V gene. The germline V and J ends were trimmed by 4 bases and 4 bases, with 9 bases remaining between them. CDR3 in amino acids: CASSAHGGNTIYF. The CDR3 DNA is TGCGCCAGCAGCGCCCATGGCGGAAACACCATATATTTT.

To note about this clone: The sample carries other DNA sequences with the same CDR3. The chain combines TRBV18 with TRBJ2-2, with D tentatively TRBD1 (7 bases). The CDR3 loop spans 15 amino acids. Germline V gene data show CDR1 as KGHSH and CDR2 as LQKENI. Trimming left V 4 bases short and J 0 bases short, with 9 bases between. In DNA, the CDR3 is TGTGCCAGCTCACGCGGGACAGCGAACACCGGGGAGCTGTTTTTT. It specifies CASSRGTANTGELFF.

This rearrangement joins TRBV5-1 to TRBJ2-7; 11 bases map to TRBD2. Germline loops: CDR1 SGHRS, CDR2 YFSETQ. The CDR3 contains 17 residues. Losses at the gene ends were 4 bases for V and 3 bases for J; bases not matched to a gene: 12. This CDR3 reads CASSTGTSGNSNYEQYF. In DNA form, the CDR3 reads TGCGCCAGCAGCACCGGGACTAGCGGAAATTCAAACTACGAGCAGTACTTC.

The chain links TRBV7-2 to TRBJ2-7; 7 bases agree with TRBD1. Trimming took 3 bases from V and 3 from J; bases not matched to a gene: 5. There are 14 residues in the CDR3. Germline CDR1 SGHTA, CDR2 FQGNSA. In DNA, the CDR3 is TGTGCCAGCAGCTTCGAGGGGGCGAGCTACGAGCAGTACTTC. This translates into CASSFEGASYEQYF.

The chain combines TRBV2 with TRBJ1-5; tentative D call: TRBD1 (5 bases). V gave up 4 bases and J gave up 11 bases, with 12 bases separating them. This CDR3 is 12 amino acids long. The germline gives CDR1 SNHLY, CDR2 FYNNEI. CDR3: CASSGGEGAQHF. In DNA form, the CDR3 reads TGTGCCAGCAGTGGGGGGGAAGGGGCCCAGCATTTT. Combining the CDR3 with reference TRBV2 and TRBJ1-5 gives the whole variable domain EPEVTQTPSHQVTQMGQEVILRCVPISNHLYFYWYRQILGQKVEFLVSFYNNEISEKSEIFDDQFSVERPDGSNFTLKIRSTKLEDSAMYFCASSGGEGAQHFGDGTRLSIL.

CDR3 protein: CASTLVDEQFF. CDR3 coding DNA: TGTGCCAGCACATTGGTGGATGAGCAGTTCTTC. The V and J genes are TRBV18 and TRBJ2-1, with unresolved D. Trimming left V 8 bases short and J 8 bases short, with 10 bases between. The germline CDR1 and CDR2 sequences are KGHSH and LQKENI. This CDR3 comprises 11 residues.

This chain joins TRBV7-9 and TRBJ2-1, with TRBD2 matching 12 bases. With V trimmed by 5 bases and J by 8 bases, 10 bases remained unmatched. The CDR3 has 16 amino acids. In germline, CDR1 is SEHNR, CDR2 FQNEAQ (reference sequence). CDR3 residues: CASSPGLAGRVDEQFF. The CDR3 coding sequence is TGTGCCAGCAGCCCTGGACTAGCGGGAAGGGTGGATGAGCAGTTCTTC.

The V call is TRBV7-6, the J call TRBJ2-7; a possible D gene is TRBD2 (6 bases). The CDR3 is 17 residues long. Germline CDR1 is SGHVS and CDR2 is FNYEAQ. The germline V and J ends were trimmed by 2 bases and 2 bases, with 19 bases remaining between them. The CDR3 protein is CASSLIWGGTSTYEQYF. The CDR3 nucleotides are TGTGCCAGCAGCTTAATATGGGGTGGGACTTCTACCTACGAGCAGTACTTC. Full variable domain (outside the CDR3, taken from reference TRBV7-6 and TRBJ2-7): GAGVSQSPRYKVTKRGQDVALRCDPISGHVSLYWYRQALGQGPEFLTYFNYEAQQDKSGLPNDRFSAERPEGSISTLTIQRTEQRDSAMYRCASSLIWGGTSTYEQYFGPGTRLTVT.

To note about this clone: Other DNA sequences within the sample encode an identical CDR3. This sequence joins TRBV11-2 and TRBJ2-7; the match to TRBD1 covers 7 bases. CDR1 is SGHAT and CDR2 is FQNNGV in the germline V gene. The V and J ends lost 5 bases and 3 bases, in that order; junction bases with no gene match: 1. This CDR3 region has 12 residues. In DNA form, the CDR3 reads TGTGCCAGCAGCCGACAGGGCTACGAGCAGTACTTC. This gives the protein CASSRQGYEQYF.

The chain links TRBV11-2 to TRBJ2-1; 9 nucleotides agree with TRBD2. Germline values: CDR1 SGHAT, CDR2 FQNNGV. With 5 bases clipped from V and 14 bases from J, the junction kept 7 bases outside the gene matches. CDR3 length: 12 amino acids. The CDR3 is CASSLNSGSKFF. The CDR3 DNA reads TGTGCCAGCAGCCTCAATAGCGGGAGCAAGTTCTTC.

The V and J genes are TRBV10-3 and TRBJ1-2; D possibly corresponds to TRBD1 (6 bases). CDR1 and CDR2 from the germline V gene are ENHRY and SYGVKD. There are 14 residues in the CDR3. Trimming took 4 bases from V and 2 from J, leaving 11 bases between them. CDR3 DNA sequence: TGTGCCATCAGTGGAGGGGGAATCAACTATGGCTACACCTTC. Amino acids: CAISGGGINYGYTF.

V is TRBV28 and J is TRBJ1-1; the D gene is possibly TRBD1 (5 bases). V dropped 7 bases and J dropped 8 bases, with 20 bases sitting between them. The CDR3 loop spans 14 amino acids. Germline loops: CDR1 MDHEN, CDR2 SYDVKM. CDR3: CASTVGDLRYEAFF. The DNA of the CDR3 is TGTGCCAGCACCGTAGGGGACCTACGATACGAAGCTTTCTTT.